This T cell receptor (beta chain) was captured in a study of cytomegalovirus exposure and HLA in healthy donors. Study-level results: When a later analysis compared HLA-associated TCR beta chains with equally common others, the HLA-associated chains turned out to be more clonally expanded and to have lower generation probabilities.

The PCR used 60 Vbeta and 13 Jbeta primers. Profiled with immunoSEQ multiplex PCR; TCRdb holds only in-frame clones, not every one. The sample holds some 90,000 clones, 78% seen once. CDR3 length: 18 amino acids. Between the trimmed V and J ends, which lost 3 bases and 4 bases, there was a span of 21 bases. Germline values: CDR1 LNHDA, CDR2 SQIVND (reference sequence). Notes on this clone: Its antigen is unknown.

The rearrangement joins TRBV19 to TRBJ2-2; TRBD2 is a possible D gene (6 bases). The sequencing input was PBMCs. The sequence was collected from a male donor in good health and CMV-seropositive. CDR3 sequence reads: CASSIGSLGRGSTGELFF. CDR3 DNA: TGTGCCAGTAGTATCGGATCTTTGGGGCGGGGTAGCACCGGGGAGCTGTTTTTT.